This T cell receptor (beta chain) was retrieved from a study of identical twins. Overall study results and limits: Fewer insertions were carried by abundant cord blood beta clonotypes, but none was seen in memory repertoires.

Addition of a universal primer site occurred through template switching, and cDNA carried unique molecular identifiers. MiXCR, applied by TCRdb to the 5' RACE reads, yields one record per CDR3 protein. The sample lists about 240,000 distinct CDR3 sequences; over 9.5% were seen once. This clonotype was counted ten times or more. The antigen is unknown. V shed 10 bases, J shed 0 bases, and the junction held 6 bases outside the gene matches. Germline CDR1 reads ENHRY; CDR2 reads SYGVKD. The CDR3 has 14 amino acids. Sequenced: memory T cells sorted from blood. The chain recombines TRBV10-3 with TRBJ2-5; 9 nucleotides agree with TRBD1. This sequence originates from a man in his fifties in good health. The DNA for the CDR3 is TGTGCCACTCGAAACAGGGGGCACCAAGAGACCCAGTACTTC. Translated, it gives CATRNRGHQETQYF.